A single sample gave rise to the 10 T cell receptor beta chains below, sequenced in a study of blood T cell repertoires in COVID-19. TCRdb's table, derived via immunoSEQ multiplex PCR, lists solely in-frame clones and lacks some. This sample yields hundreds of thousands of clones, of which under 95% are seen a single time; 2.6% belongs to the top ten. Sequencing was carried out using PBMCs or T cells enriched from blood (not recorded which). All receptors derive from a man between 60 and 70 years old who had recovered from COVID-19.

The chain carries TRBV19 and TRBJ1-1; 7 nucleotides align to TRBD1. With 9 bases clipped from V and 3 bases from J, the junction kept 7 bases outside the gene matches. Germline values: CDR1 LNHDA, CDR2 SQIVND (reference sequence). The CDR3 runs to 13 residues. The DNA of the CDR3 is TGTGCCAGCAAGAAGGGGGCGGACACTGAAGCTTTCTTT. Its protein product is CASKKGADTEAFF.

The chain carries TRBV28 and TRBJ1-2, with TRBD1 identical over 7 bases. CDR3 size: 14 residues. The ends lost 5 bases at V and 4 bases at J; junction bases unmatched: 7. Germline CDR1 MDHEN, CDR2 SYDVKM. The CDR3: CASSVTGLGYGYTF. The CDR3, as DNA: TGTGCCAGCAGTGTGACAGGGCTCGGCTATGGCTACACCTTC.

The chain is built from TRBV30 and TRBJ1-4; possibly TRBD1 for D (5 bases). The CDR3 covers 15 residues. Per the germline V gene, CDR1 is GTSNPN and CDR2 is SVGIG (reference sequence). The V end was cut by 0 bases, the J end by 8 bases, with 16 bases between. The CDR3 DNA reads as TGTGCCTGGAGTGTACCCGGCCGGGGGGAGGAAAAACTGTTTTTT. Translation: CAWSVPGRGEEKLFF.

The chain is built from TRBV7-9 and TRBJ1-4, with TRBD1 identical over 9 bases. This CDR3 contains 12 residues. Germline CDR1 and CDR2: SEHNR and FQNEAQ (reference sequence). Unmatched junction bases numbered 2, after V lost 7 bases and J lost 8 bases. The CDR3 sequence is CASKTGGEKLFF. Here the CDR3 DNA reads TGTGCCAGCAAGACAGGGGGGGAAAAACTGTTTTTT.

J is TRBJ1-5 and V is TRBV30; D call uncertain. The CDR3 is made up of 13 amino acids. V dropped 0 bases and J dropped 5 bases, with 8 bases sitting between them. Germline V gene lookup returns CDR1 GTSNPN and CDR2 SVGIG (reference sequence). Written as DNA, the CDR3 is TGTGCCTGGAGTGTACAGCAACATCAGCCCCAGCATTTT. This sequence encodes CAWSVQQHQPQHF.

The chain joins TRBV11-2 to TRBJ2-2, with 13 bases lining up with TRBD2. The CDR3 is 16 amino acids. Germline V gene lookup returns CDR1 SGHAT and CDR2 FQNNGV. After removal of 6 bases from V and 5 bases from J, the junction contained 6 bases not matched to a gene. CDR3 in amino acids: CASRPRGLAGTGELFF. The DNA for the CDR3 is TGTGCCAGCAGACCAAGGGGACTAGCGGGAACCGGGGAGCTGTTTTTT.

This clone appeared a single time. The chain couples TRBV12-3 or TRBV12-4 to TRBJ1-5, with no clear D. V lost 5 bases and J lost 3, with 8 bases in between. CDR3 size: 13 residues. CDR3 DNA sequence: TGTGCCAGCAGTAAAGAGGCCAATCAGCCCCAGCATTTT. Translation: CASSKEANQPQHF.

The chain joins TRBV4-1 to TRBJ2-1, with TRBD1 identical over 7 bases. Germline V gives CDR1 MGHRA, CDR2 YSYEKL. The CDR3 loop spans 15 amino acids. J was trimmed by 2 bases and V by 4 bases; bases with no gene match: 5. CDR3 loop: CASSRTGTAYNEQFF. Written as DNA, the CDR3 is TGCGCCAGCAGCCGAACCGGGACAGCCTACAATGAGCAGTTCTTC.

This chain connects TRBV6-5 to TRBJ2-1; weak D call: TRBD2 (6 bases). Germline CDR1 reads MNHEY; CDR2 reads SVGAGI. The ends were cut back, 2 bases at V and 5 bases at J, with 10 bases in the middle. This CDR3 has 14 residues. The CDR3 is CASSYGTSDNEQFF. The CDR3 DNA follows: TGTGCCAGCAGTTACGGGACTTCAGACAATGAGCAGTTCTTC.

For the CDR3, the DNA is TGTGCCAGCAGTTACGACAGCGGGGGTGCCGTCGGCAATCAGCCCCAGCATTTT. Translation gives CASSYDSGGAVGNQPQHF. The V call is TRBV6-2 or TRBV6-3, the J call TRBJ1-5; D is perhaps TRBD1 (5 bases). Trimming pared 2 bases from V and 2 bases from J, leaving 19 bases between. CDR3 length: 18 residues. The germline CDR1 and CDR2 sequences are MNHEY and SVGEGT.